This is a list of T cell receptor beta chains from one sample in a study of T cell responses to AZD1222 COVID-19 vaccine. TCRdb's copy holds only in-frame clones and misses some; the assay was immunoSEQ multiplex PCR. The data hold 90,000 to 150,000 clones, with just under 90% observed a single time. The sequencing used peripheral blood, collected on day 0 of AZD1222 vaccination. All receptors come from an adult in good health. Each CDR3 is given with its conserved first and last residue.

>TRBV6-1|TRBJ1-2
CASSHPTGSDYGYTF
>TRBV6-5|TRBJ1-1
CASSYTTDMNTEAFF
>TRBV2|TRBJ1-5
CASSRQGGQPQHF
>TRBV5-1|TRBJ2-7
CASSLPRDRGDYEQYF
>TRBV7-9|TRBJ1-1
CASNKRGDEAFF
>TRBV30|TRBJ1-4
CAWSVRVDEKLFF
>TRBV6-5|TRBJ1-1
CASKVNLNTEAFF
>TRBV5-5|TRBJ1-6
CASSLGNQGNSPLHF
>TRBV5-1|TRBJ1-1
CASSFTGNTEAFF
>TRBV30|TRBJ2-7
CAWSQVGGRQYF
>TRBV19|TRBJ2-3
CASTQGGNTDTQYF
>TRBV5-5|TRBJ1-1
CASSSEALTEAFF
>TRBV5-8|TRBJ2-1
CASSRRGSSYNEQFF
>TRBV5-1|TRBJ1-1
CASSLGLQGSGAFF
>TRBV18|TRBJ1-3
CASSPGTGAGNTIYF
>TRBV4-2|TRBJ2-4
CASSQDPRTGTKNIQYF
>TRBV2|TRBJ1-1
CASSGPGNTEAFF
>TRBV19|TRBJ1-5
CASRDRGATGNQPQHF
>TRBV3-1/TRBV3-2|TRBJ1-1
CASSQGGTGDEAFF
>TRBV12-3/TRBV12-4|TRBJ1-1
CASSRDLKAFF
>TRBV6-6|TRBJ2-1
CASSPGQGAGEQFF
>TRBV5-1|TRBJ2-3
CASRPGTGEMDTQYF
>TRBV4-1|TRBJ1-1
CASSQWDSNTEAFF
>TRBV18|TRBJ1-2
CASSAAPGTEYGYTF
>TRBV9|TRBJ2-3
CASSADGQGGQYF
>TRBV4-2|TRBJ2-1
CASSQDRLGQGARNEQFF
>TRBV6-6|TRBJ2-7
CASSRLTGGTRSYEQYF
>TRBV5-1|TRBJ1-1
CASSVGQAYTEAFF
>TRBV3-1/TRBV3-2|TRBJ1-4
CASSGRTAGPGAEKLFF
>TRBV7-8|TRBJ1-2
CASSLGGIANYGYTF
>TRBV3-1/TRBV3-2|TRBJ1-2
CASSRNRDGYTF
>TRBV19|TRBJ1-2
CASSMVKGGLGYTF
>TRBV7-9|TRBJ1-1
CASSLGRGSTEAFF
>TRBV30|TRBJ2-7
CAWSTPYEQYF
>TRBV21-1|TRBJ2-1
CASSVDVQDRGRNEQFF
>TRBV12-3/TRBV12-4|TRBJ2-1
CASRLPAHNEQFF
>TRBV27|TRBJ2-7
CASSYRSSLSYEQYF
>TRBV25-1|TRBJ2-3
CASSEGASGSTDTQYF
>TRBV28|TRBJ2-1
CASSLSRGQFF
>TRBV5-1|TRBJ1-1
CASSSRTGNTEAFF
>TRBV7-9|TRBJ1-2
CASSLDAGLYGYTF
>TRBV27|TRBJ1-6
CASSLNGQDRSSPLHF
>TRBV7-8|TRBJ1-5
CASSLGAQGNQPQHF
>TRBV21-1|TRBJ1-5
CASSLQRRGYSQPQHF
>TRBV5-7|TRBJ2-6
CASSLNQGSGLGANVLTF
>TRBV12-3/TRBV12-4|TRBJ2-1
CASRGQGAVEQFF
>TRBV7-9|TRBJ2-5
CASRGGRETQYF
>TRBV2|TRBJ2-7
CATQPGTSYSYEQYF
>TRBV5-1|TRBJ2-3
CASSLGDSADTQYF
>TRBV7-9|TRBJ2-2
CASESTTNTGELFF
>TRBV24-1|TRBJ1-2
CATSDRRTGWDINYGYTF
>TRBV11-2|TRBJ2-1
CASSSKLAGGYNEQFF
>TRBV6-2/TRBV6-3|TRBJ2-7
CASSYPTPGRGYEQYF
>TRBV19|TRBJ1-2
CASKEEGQANYGYTF
>TRBV7-7|TRBJ1-5
CASSPRRVCNQPQHF